This entry is about one TCR beta chain. Its binding antigen is unknown. No base quality values were provided; no much bigger clone lies one nucleotide off. This record belongs to a study of blood T cell repertoires in COVID-19 (dated by TCRdb to 2018 to 2020). For context, the study as a whole: Samples covering the acute and convalescent phases of COVID-19 were provided by collaborators in the United States, Italy and Spain. The material from the prospective study consisted of cDNA or gDNA derived from T cells, B-cell-depleted T cells, or PBMCs. Deeply sampled blood TCRbeta repertoires from subjects exposed to, actively infected with, or recovered from COVID-19 were included in the dataset. The repertoires were made available in a free public database intended to serve as a resource for research on the immune response to SARS-CoV-2. The samples were drawn from two sources: the first 160 participants of the ongoing ImmuneRACE study, and fewer than 1,500 subjects contributed by 6 global collaborators. A de-identified subject ID, COVID-19 status, age in years and sex were almost always included in the sample metadata. Where available, HLA class I and class II types were obtained from metadata supplied by the sample provider rather than from assay-based typing. Study-level results and caveats: The quantity of clinical and demographic metadata differed by source and by participant and was supplied without curation.

The immunoSEQ Assay, a bias-controlled multiplex PCR, was used to amplify TCRbeta CDR3 regions from genomic DNA. Under the source paper's analysis protocol: The number of nucleated cells in each sample was estimated by amplification of reference gene primers within the assay. Sequence reads were collapsed and filtered to measure the absolute abundance of every unique TCRbeta CDR3 rearrangement. For each sample, productive Simpson clonality was calculated as the square root of Simpson's diversity index across productive rearrangements. In its TCRdb copy, this immuneACCESS table keeps in-frame sequences only and misses some clones. Where compared with another copy, unresolved V genes explain less than half of these, and the others have no known cause. V, J and clone size are taken as reported in that table, and D and trimming were inferred from the DNA itself. Present in this sample are hundreds of thousands of clones, around 90% of which were seen just once. The ten largest clones take up 4.5% to 5.5% of the sample.

Enrolling through a virtual design, the prospective study's participants ranged in age from roughly 18 to 95 years and lived across roughly 23 United States geographic areas. To assign participants to cohorts, the prospective study relied on clinical history that participants themselves reported in a screening survey and a study questionnaire. Recovered participants in ImmuneRACE Cohort 3 were defined as having two consecutive negative NP/OP PCR tests, clearance from a healthcare professional, or resolution of symptoms. Each participant in the prospective study had whole blood, serum and a nasopharyngeal or oropharyngeal swab collected by mobile phlebotomists. Additional blood draws and questionnaires over a 2-month period could optionally be provided by prospective study participants. Blood samples from the prospective study were shipped frozen or at room temperature prior to DNA extraction. The CDR3 contains 18 residues, cysteine and phenylalanine counted. Of all the DNA, just the CDR3 is kept, 54 bases in frame from base 1. Per the germline V gene, SGHRS is the CDR1 and YFSETQ is the CDR2. After removal of 3 bases from V and 4 bases from J, the junction retains 16 bases not matched to a gene.

Sequenced sample: PBMCs or T cells enriched from blood (not recorded which). This TCR derives from a man between 60 and 75 years old who had recovered from COVID-19. The chain is made from TRBV5-1 and TRBJ1-3; 7 central bases correspond to TRBD1. The bases are TGCGCCAGCAGCTCTTCCCTCTCGACAGGGAAGGACGGAAACACCATATATTTT. Protein translation: CASSSSLSTGKDGNTIYF.